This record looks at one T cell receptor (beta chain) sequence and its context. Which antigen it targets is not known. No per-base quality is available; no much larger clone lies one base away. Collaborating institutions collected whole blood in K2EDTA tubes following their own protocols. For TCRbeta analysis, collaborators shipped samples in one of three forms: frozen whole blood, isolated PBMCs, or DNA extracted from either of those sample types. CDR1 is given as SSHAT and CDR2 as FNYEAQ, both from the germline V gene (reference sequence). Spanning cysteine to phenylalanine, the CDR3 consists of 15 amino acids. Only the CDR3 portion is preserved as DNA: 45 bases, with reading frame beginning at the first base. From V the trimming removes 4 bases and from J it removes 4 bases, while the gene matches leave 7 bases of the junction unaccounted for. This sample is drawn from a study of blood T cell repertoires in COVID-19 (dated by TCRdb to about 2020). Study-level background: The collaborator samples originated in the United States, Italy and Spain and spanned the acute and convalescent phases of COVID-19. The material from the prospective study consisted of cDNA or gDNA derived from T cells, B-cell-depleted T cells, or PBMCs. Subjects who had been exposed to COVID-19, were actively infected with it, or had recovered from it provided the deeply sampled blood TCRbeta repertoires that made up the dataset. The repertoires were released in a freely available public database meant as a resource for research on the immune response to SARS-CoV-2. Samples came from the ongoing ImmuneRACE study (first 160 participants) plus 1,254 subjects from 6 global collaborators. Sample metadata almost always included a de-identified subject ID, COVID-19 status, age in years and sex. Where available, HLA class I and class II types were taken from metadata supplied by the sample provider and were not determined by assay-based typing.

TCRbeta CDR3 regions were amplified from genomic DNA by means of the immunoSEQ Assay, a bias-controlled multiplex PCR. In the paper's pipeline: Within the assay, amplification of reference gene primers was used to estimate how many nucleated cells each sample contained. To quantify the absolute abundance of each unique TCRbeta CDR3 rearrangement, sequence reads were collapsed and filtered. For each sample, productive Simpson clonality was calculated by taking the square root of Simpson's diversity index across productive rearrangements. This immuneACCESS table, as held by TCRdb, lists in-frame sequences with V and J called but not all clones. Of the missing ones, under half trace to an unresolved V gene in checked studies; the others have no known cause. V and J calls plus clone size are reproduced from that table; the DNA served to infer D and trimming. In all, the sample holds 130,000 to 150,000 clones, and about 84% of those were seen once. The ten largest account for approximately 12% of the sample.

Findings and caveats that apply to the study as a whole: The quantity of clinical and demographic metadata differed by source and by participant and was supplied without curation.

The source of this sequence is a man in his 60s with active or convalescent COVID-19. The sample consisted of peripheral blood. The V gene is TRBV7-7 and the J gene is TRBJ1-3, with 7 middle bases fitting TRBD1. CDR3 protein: CASSSGRGLGNTIYF. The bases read TGTGCCAGCAGCTCCGGGAGGGGGCTGGGAAACACCATATATTTT.